Following are 26 T cell receptor beta chains from one sample sequenced in a study of OX40 agonist ivuxolimab in advanced cancers. The data were produced by immunoSEQ multiplex PCR, yet TCRdb's version contains in-frame clones alone and is incomplete. The repertoire holds approximately 90,000 clones, 87% seen once, with approximately 1.5% in the top ten. The sample was CD4+ or CD8+ T cells sorted from blood, taken in a trial of the OX40 agonist ivuxolimab. The receptors here all came from an adult with an advanced solid tumor such as melanoma, head and neck, liver or kidney cancer.

J is TRBJ1-4 and V is TRBV7-6; perhaps TRBD1 as D (5 bases). The CDR3 runs to 14 residues. Per the germline V gene, CDR1 is SGHVS and CDR2 is FNYEAQ. Deletions cut 0 bases from V and 7 bases from J, with 9 bases between. The CDR3 DNA sequence: TGTGCCAGCAGCTTAGCAGGGGCCAGTGAAAAACTGTTTTTT. Translated, it gives CASSLAGASEKLFF.

This sequence joins TRBV5-1 and TRBJ2-2, with D maybe TRBD1 (6 bases). Germline CDR1 SGHRS, CDR2 YFSETQ. The CDR3 covers 16 residues. V lost 4 bases, J lost 5 bases, and 18 bases lay in between. The CDR3, as DNA: TGCGCCAGCAGCCAAATAAGGGGGAGAAGGACCGGGGAGCTGTTTTTT. Protein sequence: CASSQIRGRRTGELFF.

The chain is built from TRBV7-2 and TRBJ2-5, with D perhaps assigned TRBD1 or TRBD2 (6 bases each). Germline lookup yields CDR1 SGHTA and CDR2 FQGNSA. V gave up 5 bases and J gave up 6 bases, with 16 bases separating them. The CDR3 totals 14 residues. CDR3 DNA: TGTGCCAGCAGCACAAGGGGGGCGCGGAAGACCCAGTACTTC. The encoded protein is CASSTRGARKTQYF.

The chain recombines TRBV5-4 with TRBJ2-5; D gene ambiguous. The CDR3 runs to 13 residues. Germline V gene lookup returns CDR1 SGHNT and CDR2 YYREEE (reference sequence). The V gene lost 0 bases and the J gene lost 5 bases, with 8 bases spanning the gap. The CDR3 sequence is CASSLEGYETQYF. CDR3 nucleotides: TGTGCCAGCAGCTTGGAAGGGTACGAGACCCAGTACTTC.

The chain has TRBV7-9 and TRBJ2-7; the D gene is possibly TRBD2 (6 bases). V was pared by 4 bases and J by 2 bases, with 6 bases between. This CDR3 region has 12 residues. Germline loops: CDR1 SEHNR, CDR2 FQNEAQ (reference sequence). CDR3 sequence (DNA): TGTGCCAGCAGCTGGGGGGCCTACGAGCAGTACTTC. It yields the protein CASSWGAYEQYF.

This chain connects TRBV19 to TRBJ1-1, with D unclear. CDR3 length: 14 residues. V was trimmed by 7 bases and J by 1 base, leaving 13 bases between them. In germline, CDR1 is LNHDA, CDR2 SQIVND (reference sequence). This chain's CDR3 is CASNGAGWNTEAFF. The CDR3 DNA follows: TGTGCCAGTAACGGTGCCGGATGGAACACTGAAGCTTTCTTT.

The chain recombines TRBV5-1 with TRBJ2-3; D is ambiguous. Germline V gene data show CDR1 as SGHRS and CDR2 as YFSETQ. CDR3 length: 11 residues. The V end was cut by 4 bases, the J end by 7 bases, with 7 bases between. The DNA of the CDR3 is TGCGCCAGCAGCGCCCAATATACGCAGTATTTT. Residues: CASSAQYTQYF.

The chain uses TRBV5-1 and TRBJ1-2; 8 bases align to TRBD1. Germline V CDR1 and CDR2: SGHRS, YFSETQ. The CDR3 length is 16 residues. V was pared by 7 bases and J by 4 bases, with 15 bases of the junction left unmatched. The chain's CDR3 is CASRTSDRDYSYGYTF. The DNA of the CDR3 is TGCGCCAGCCGCACCTCGGACAGGGACTATTCCTATGGCTACACCTTC. Supplemented by reference TRBV5-1 and TRBJ1-2, the full variable domain reads KAGVTQTPRYLIKTRGQQVTLSCSPISGHRSVSWYQQTPGQGLQFLFEYFSETQRNKGNFPGRFSGRQFSNSRSEMNVSTLELGDSALYLCASRTSDRDYSYGYTFGSGTRLTVV.

The chain carries TRBV5-5 and TRBJ2-5, with D possibly being TRBD2 (6 bases). This CDR3 is built from 14 residues. The ends were cut back, 1 base at V and 3 bases at J, with 10 bases in the middle. Germline CDR1 and CDR2: SGHKS and YYEKEE (reference sequence). CDR3: CASSLYSGEETQYF. CDR3 coding DNA: TGTGCCAGCAGCTTGTACTCGGGGGAAGAGACCCAGTACTTC.

The J gene is TRBJ2-1, the V gene TRBV6-5; D ambiguous. The CDR3 has 12 residues. Germline CDR1 is MNHEY and CDR2 is SVGAGI. The V and J ends lost 7 bases and 8 bases respectively, with 12 bases between them. The CDR3 sequence is CASKDRGDEQFF. The CDR3 DNA sequence: TGTGCCAGCAAGGACCGTGGCGATGAGCAGTTCTTC.

This chain's CDR3 is CAWSVLGTPNTGELFF. CDR3 nucleotides: TGTGCCTGGAGTGTACTTGGGACTCCGAACACCGGGGAGCTGTTTTTT. The chain joins TRBV30 to TRBJ2-2; D possibly corresponds to TRBD2 (6 bases). The V and J ends lost 0 bases and 0 bases respectively, with 11 bases between them. The CDR3 runs 16 residues. The germline gives CDR1 GTSNPN, CDR2 SVGIG (reference sequence).

V gene TRBV11-2 combines with J gene TRBJ2-3; D remains unclear. Germline assignment: CDR1 SGHAT and CDR2 FQNNGV. The V gene lost 5 bases and the J gene lost 3 bases, with 9 bases spanning the gap. This CDR3 is built from 13 residues. Here the CDR3 DNA reads TGTGCCAGCAGCCCCAGTGCGACAGATACGCAGTATTTT. Its protein product is CASSPSATDTQYF.

This chain uses TRBV27 with TRBJ2-5; no firm D call. This CDR3 comprises 14 residues. Germline V gene sequence: CDR1 MNHEY, CDR2 SMNVEV (reference sequence). The V end lost 1 base, the J end lost 0 bases, and 6 bases lay between the germline ends. CDR3 sequence: CASSLWGNQETQYF. CDR3 nucleotides: TGTGCCAGCAGTTTATGGGGAAACCAAGAGACCCAGTACTTC.

This clone was detected once. The chain uses TRBV4-2 and TRBJ2-3, with unresolved D. Germline CDR1 LGHNA, CDR2 YNFKEQ. The CDR3 totals 15 residues. V dropped 0 bases and J dropped 2 bases, with 9 bases sitting between them. In DNA, the CDR3 is TGTGCCAGCAGCCAAGAACTCCTTTTCACAGATACGCAGTATTTT. Amino acid sequence: CASSQELLFTDTQYF.

The chain links TRBV11-2 to TRBJ1-4; D remains ambiguous. The CDR3 extends over 14 amino acids. The ends were cut back, 5 bases at V and 11 bases at J, with 18 bases in the middle. Germline V CDR1 and CDR2: SGHAT, FQNNGV. The CDR3 protein is CASSPNVRVGKLFF. Here the CDR3 DNA reads TGTGCCAGCAGCCCTAACGTAAGGGTTGGGAAACTGTTTTTT.

CDR3 sequence (DNA): TGTGCCAGTAGACATATAGGCGGGGCTGGCTACACCTTC. Its protein is CASRHIGGAGYTF. The chain recombines TRBV19 with TRBJ1-2, with D possibly TRBD1 on 5 matching bases. The germline V and J ends were trimmed by 6 bases and 7 bases, with 15 bases remaining between them. CDR1 LNHDA and CDR2 SQIVND come from the germline V gene (reference sequence). This CDR3 comprises 13 residues.

The chain combines TRBV6-1 with TRBJ1-4; the D is unclear. This CDR3 is 18 amino acids long. V lost 1 base and J lost 0, with 15 bases in between. Germline V CDR1 and CDR2: MNHNS, SASEGT. The CDR3: CASSEDPYWSATNEKLFF. For the CDR3, the DNA is TGTGCCAGCAGTGAAGACCCCTACTGGAGTGCAACTAATGAAAAACTGTTTTTT.

For the CDR3, the DNA is TGTGCCAGCAGTTACTCTCCGGCAGGGGGCCCTTCCGAGCAGTACTTC. It yields the protein CASSYSPAGGPSEQYF. The genes are TRBV6-6 and TRBJ2-5; TRBD1 agrees at 8 bases. The assigned J gene may be wrong: the sequence end matches TRBJ2-7 better. Germline CDR1 reads MNHNY; CDR2 reads SVGAGI (reference sequence). The CDR3 totals 16 residues.

V usage is TRBV18 and J usage is TRBJ1-4, with 10 bases identical to TRBD1. V dropped 4 bases and J dropped 0; count of bases not matched to a gene: 8. The V gene's germline CDR1 is KGHSH and CDR2 LQKENI. The CDR3 totals 18 residues. This CDR3 reads CASSRADRGIATNEKLFF. DNA for the CDR3: TGTGCCAGCTCACGGGCGGACAGGGGGATTGCAACTAATGAAAAACTGTTTTTT.

The chain recombines TRBV7-8 with TRBJ1-1; D is possibly TRBD1 (5 bases). CDR3 length equals 15 residues. Germline CDR1 and CDR2: SGHVS and FQNEAQ. V gave up 6 bases and J gave up 2 bases, with 16 bases separating them. The CDR3: CASSPGRVGNTEAFF. In nucleotides, the CDR3 is TGTGCCAGCAGTCCAGGGAGGGTTGGCAACACTGAAGCTTTCTTT.

The chain employs TRBV19 and TRBJ2-2; no definite D call. The CDR3 has 13 amino acids. V gave up 6 bases and J gave up 6 bases, with 11 bases separating them. Germline CDR1 reads LNHDA; CDR2 reads SQIVND (reference sequence). The CDR3 DNA reads as TGTGCCAGTAGCCCAGTGGGGTCCGGGGAGCTGTTTTTT. Protein product: CASSPVGSGELFF.

This sequence joins TRBV19 and TRBJ1-2, with unresolved D. V lost 5 bases and J 6 bases, leaving 16 bases between the germline ends. The CDR3 runs 14 residues. Germline V lookup: CDR1 LNHDA, CDR2 SQIVND (reference sequence). The CDR3 is CASSPDRERNGYTF. In DNA, the CDR3 is TGTGCCAGTAGTCCCGACCGAGAGCGGAATGGCTACACCTTC.

V gene TRBV6-1 combines with J gene TRBJ2-3; D perhaps matches TRBD1 (7 bases). CDR1 is MNHNS and CDR2 is SASEGT in the germline V gene. V lost 3 bases, J lost 6 bases, and 13 bases lay in between. The CDR3 length is 14 residues. The CDR3 sequence: CASSDGQGGDTQYF. For the CDR3, the DNA is TGTGCCAGCAGTGACGGGCAGGGGGGTGATACGCAGTATTTT.

A remark on this clone: A read error may produce the germline difference seen at one junction end. V usage is TRBV19 and J usage is TRBJ1-6; no clear D gene. Germline CDR1 LNHDA, CDR2 SQIVND (reference sequence). There are 14 residues in the CDR3. The CDR3 bases are TGTGCCAGTAGTCCCGACCGGTGGAATTCAGCCCTCCACTTT. Its translation is CASSPDRWNSALHF.

This chain joins TRBV5-4 and TRBJ2-5, with 8 bases aligning to TRBD2. CDR1 and CDR2 from the germline V gene are SGHNT and YYREEE (reference sequence). Trimming at V came to 0 bases and at J to 0 bases, leaving 7 bases not matched to a gene. The CDR3 consists of 17 residues. CDR3 DNA: TGTGCCAGCAGCTTGGGACCAGCGGGGGTGTACCAAGAGACCCAGTACTTC. Encoded protein: CASSLGPAGVYQETQYF. Full variable domain (rest looked up from reference TRBV5-4 and TRBJ2-5): ETGVTQSPTHLIKTRGQQVTLRCSSQSGHNTVSWYQQALGQGPQFIFQYYREEENGRGNFPPRFSGLQFPNYSSELNVNALELDDSALYLCASSLGPAGVYQETQYFGPGTRLLVL.

The chain uses TRBV5-6 and TRBJ2-2, with 11 bases fitting TRBD2. CDR1 SGHDT and CDR2 YYEEEE come from the germline V gene. V shed 5 bases and J 1 base; nucleotides not matched to a gene: 4. The CDR3 is 16 residues long. CDR3 DNA: TGTGCCAGCAGTTACCTAGCGGGAGGGAACACCGGGGAGCTGTTTTTT. Encoded protein: CASSYLAGGNTGELFF.